The T cell receptor beta chain under discussion was sequenced for a study of PD-L1 blockade in urothelial cancer. For the study at large: Blood underwent analysis 3 weeks (second dose) and 6 weeks after treatment began.

Measured with immunoSEQ multiplex PCR; TCRdb has only the in-frame clones, and not every one. The sample has more than 55,000 clones; roughly 84% are singletons. Germline-derived CDR1 and CDR2 are MNHNS and SASEGT. V lost 6 bases and J lost 2, with 14 bases in between. The CDR3 sequence is 14 residues long. The sample was PBMCs, taken around atezolizumab (anti-PD-L1) treatment. The rearrangement links TRBV6-1 to TRBJ2-7; D unresolved. This clonotype was sampled from a man aged 45-60 years with urothelial cancer. CDR3 DNA: TGTGCCAGCAGGCGACTCGTTCTTGCCTACGAGCAGTACTTC. Protein product: CASRRLVLAYEQYF.